This T cell receptor beta chain was sequenced during a study of beta chain features in type 1 diabetes. Expressed TCRB transcripts were sequenced because the entire RNA isolate underwent reverse transcription. Some clones are missing from TCRdb's copy, which holds only in-frame ones; the method was immunoSEQ multiplex PCR. The table shows about 650,000 clones, with over 10% occurring only once. Study observations and caveats: The study found moderately but significantly shorter TCRB CDR3s in all four CD4+ subsets of Type 1 diabetes patients.

Via CD45RO/CCR7/CD25/CD127/CD95/CD27, cells of the CD4+ naive, central memory, regulatory and stem cell-like memory subsets were sorted. A remark on this clone: Antigen specificity is unknown.

The receptor was derived from a man aged 30 to 39 with type 1 diabetes. The material sequenced was naive CD4+ T cells from blood.

The CDR3 region has the DNA TGCGCCAGCAGTCAATCAGGGGACAGGGTTTTTTCTTACTATAATTCACCCCTCCACTTT. This sequence encodes CASSQSGDRVFSYYNSPLHF. This chain connects TRBV23-1 to TRBJ1-6, with TRBD1 matching 9 bases. TRBV23-1 is an ORF for which the function is uncertain. This CDR3 contains 20 residues. The junction had 12 bases not matched to a gene; V was cut back by 0 bases and J by 3 bases.